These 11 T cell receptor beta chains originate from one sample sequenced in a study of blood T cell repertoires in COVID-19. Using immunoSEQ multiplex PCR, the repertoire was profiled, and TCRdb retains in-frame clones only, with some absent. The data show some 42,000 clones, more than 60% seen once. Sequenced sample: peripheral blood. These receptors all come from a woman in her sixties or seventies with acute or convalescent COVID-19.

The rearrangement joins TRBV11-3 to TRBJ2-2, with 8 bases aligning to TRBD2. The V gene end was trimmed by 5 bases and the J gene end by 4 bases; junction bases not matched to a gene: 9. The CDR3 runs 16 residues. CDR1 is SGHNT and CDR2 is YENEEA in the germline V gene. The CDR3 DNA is TGTGCCAGCAGCCTCCAAGCGGGAGAGGGCACCGGGGAGCTGTTTTTT. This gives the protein CASSLQAGEGTGELFF.

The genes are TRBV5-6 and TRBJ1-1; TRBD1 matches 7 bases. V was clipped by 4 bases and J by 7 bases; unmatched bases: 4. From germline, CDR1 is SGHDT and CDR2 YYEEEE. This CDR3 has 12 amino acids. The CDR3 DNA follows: TGTGCCAGCAGCAGCACAGGGGTTGAAGCTTTCTTT. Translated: CASSSTGVEAFF. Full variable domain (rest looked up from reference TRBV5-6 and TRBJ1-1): DAGVTQSPTHLIKTRGQQVTLRCSPKSGHDTVSWYQQALGQGPQFIFQYYEEEERQRGNFPDRFSGHQFPNYSSELNVNALLLGDSALYLCASSSTGVEAFFGQGTRLTVV.

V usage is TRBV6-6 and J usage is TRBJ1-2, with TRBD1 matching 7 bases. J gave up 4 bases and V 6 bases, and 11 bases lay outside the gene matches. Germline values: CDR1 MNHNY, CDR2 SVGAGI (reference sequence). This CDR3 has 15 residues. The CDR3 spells CASRSPVDRAYGYTF. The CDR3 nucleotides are TGTGCCAGCAGGTCCCCCGTTGACAGGGCCTATGGCTACACCTTC.

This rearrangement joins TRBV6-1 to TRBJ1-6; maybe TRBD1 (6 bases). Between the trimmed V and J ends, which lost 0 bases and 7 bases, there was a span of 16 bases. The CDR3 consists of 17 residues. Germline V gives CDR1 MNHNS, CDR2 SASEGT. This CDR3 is CASSEALWGGANSPLHF. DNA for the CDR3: TGTGCCAGCAGTGAAGCGCTCTGGGGGGGGGCAAATTCACCCCTCCACTTT.

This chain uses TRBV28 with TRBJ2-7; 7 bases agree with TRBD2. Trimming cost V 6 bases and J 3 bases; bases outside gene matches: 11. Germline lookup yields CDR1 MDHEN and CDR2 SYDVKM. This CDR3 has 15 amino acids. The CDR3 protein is CASRGGELVDYEQYF. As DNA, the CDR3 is TGTGCCAGCAGGGGGGGGGAACTCGTCGACTACGAGCAGTACTTC.

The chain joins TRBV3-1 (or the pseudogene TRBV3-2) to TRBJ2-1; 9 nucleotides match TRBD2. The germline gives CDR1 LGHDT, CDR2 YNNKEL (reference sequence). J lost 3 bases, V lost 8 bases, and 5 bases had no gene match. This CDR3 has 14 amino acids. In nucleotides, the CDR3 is TGTGCCAGCGGAAAACTAGCGGGCTACAATGAGCAGTTCTTC. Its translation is CASGKLAGYNEQFF.

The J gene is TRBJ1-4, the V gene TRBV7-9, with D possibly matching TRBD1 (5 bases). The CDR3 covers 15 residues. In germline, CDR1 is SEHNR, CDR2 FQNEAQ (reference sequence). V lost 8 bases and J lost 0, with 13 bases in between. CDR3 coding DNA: TGTGCCAGCCTCTCTCGGGGGGCAACTAATGAAAAACTGTTTTTT. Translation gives CASLSRGATNEKLFF.

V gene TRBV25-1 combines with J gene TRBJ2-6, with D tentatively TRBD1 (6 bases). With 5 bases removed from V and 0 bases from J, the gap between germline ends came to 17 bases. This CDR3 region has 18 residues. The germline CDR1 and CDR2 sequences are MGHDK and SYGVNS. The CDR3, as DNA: TGTGCCAGCAGTACCCGGGCAGGGGACAACTCTGGGGCCAACGTCCTGACTTTC. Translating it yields CASSTRAGDNSGANVLTF.

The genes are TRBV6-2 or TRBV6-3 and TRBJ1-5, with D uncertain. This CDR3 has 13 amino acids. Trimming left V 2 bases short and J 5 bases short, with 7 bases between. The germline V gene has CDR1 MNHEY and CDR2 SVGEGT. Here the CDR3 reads CASSYGRDQPQHF. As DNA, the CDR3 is TGTGCCAGCAGTTACGGGCGCGATCAGCCCCAGCATTTT.

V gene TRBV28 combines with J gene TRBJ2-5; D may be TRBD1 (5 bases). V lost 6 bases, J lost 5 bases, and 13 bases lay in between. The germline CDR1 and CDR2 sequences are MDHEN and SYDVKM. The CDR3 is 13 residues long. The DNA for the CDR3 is TGTGCCAGCAGACTATCAGGGATGGAGACCCAGTACTTC. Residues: CASRLSGMETQYF.

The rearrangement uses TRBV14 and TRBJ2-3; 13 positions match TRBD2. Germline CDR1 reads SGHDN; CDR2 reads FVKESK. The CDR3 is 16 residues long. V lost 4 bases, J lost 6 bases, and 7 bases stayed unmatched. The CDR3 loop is CASSRWTSGSSDTQYF. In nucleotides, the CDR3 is TGTGCCAGCAGCCGATGGACTAGCGGGAGTTCTGATACGCAGTATTTT.